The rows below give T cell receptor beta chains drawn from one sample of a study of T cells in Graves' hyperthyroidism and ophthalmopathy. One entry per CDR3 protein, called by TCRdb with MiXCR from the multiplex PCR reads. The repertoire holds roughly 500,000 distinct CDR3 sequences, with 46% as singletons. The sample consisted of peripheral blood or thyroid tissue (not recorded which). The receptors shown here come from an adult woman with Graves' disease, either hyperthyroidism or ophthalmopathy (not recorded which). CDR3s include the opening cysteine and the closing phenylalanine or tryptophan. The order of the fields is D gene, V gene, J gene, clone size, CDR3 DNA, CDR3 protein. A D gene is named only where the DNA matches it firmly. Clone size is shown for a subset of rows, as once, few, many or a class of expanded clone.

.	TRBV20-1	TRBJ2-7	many	TGCAGTGCTAGAGACGACAGGAGCTCCTACGAGCAGTACTTC	CSARDDRSSYEQYF
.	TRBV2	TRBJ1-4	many	TGTGCCAGCGGTCGGGACATGGTCGAAAAACTGTTTTTT	CASGRDMVEKLFF
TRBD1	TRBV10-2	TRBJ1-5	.	TGCGCCAGCAGTGGGACAGGGATATATAGCAATCAGCCCCAGCATTTT	CASSGTGIYSNQPQHF
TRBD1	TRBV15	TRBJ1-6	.	TGTGCCACCAGCAGGGATCACGGGACAGGAAATTCACCCCTCCACTTT	CATSRDHGTGNSPLHF
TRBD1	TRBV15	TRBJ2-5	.	TGTGCCACCAGCAGAGAACGACAGGGGGAGAAGGAAGAGACCCAGTACTTC	CATSRERQGEKEETQYF
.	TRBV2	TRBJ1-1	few	TGTGCCAGCAGGGAGCTAGAAGCTTTCTTT	CASRELEAFF
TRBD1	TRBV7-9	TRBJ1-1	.	TGTGCCAGCAGGGGACAGGAGGCTGAAGCTTTCTTT	CASRGQEAEAFF
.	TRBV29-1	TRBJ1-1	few	TGCAGCGTTGGGAAGGTGGGGACTGAAGCTTTCTTT	CSVGKVGTEAFF
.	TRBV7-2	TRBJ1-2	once	TGTGCCAGCAGCTCAGCCTGGGAGGCCGGGACCTTATATGGCTACACCTTC	CASSSAWEAGTLYGYTF
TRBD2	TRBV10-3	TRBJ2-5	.	TGTGCCATCAGTGAGTCTAGCGGGGGAGAGACCCAGTACTTC	CAISESSGGETQYF
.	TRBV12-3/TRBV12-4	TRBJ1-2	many	TGTGCCAGCAGTTCCGGGACACCCAGAATGGATGGCTACACCTTC	CASSSGTPRMDGYTF